This T cell receptor (beta chain) was found in a study of blood T cell repertoires in COVID-19 (TCRdb year 2020). Regarding the research as a whole: The collaborator samples originated in the United States, Italy and Spain and spanned the acute and convalescent phases of COVID-19. Where available, HLA class I and class II types were taken from metadata supplied by the sample provider and were not determined by assay-based typing. A freely available public database, intended as a resource for researchers studying the immune response to SARS-CoV-2, is where the repertoires were released. The samples were drawn from two sources: the first 160 participants of the ongoing ImmuneRACE study, and 950 to 1,500 subjects contributed by 6 global collaborators. Subjects who had been exposed to COVID-19, were actively infected with it, or had recovered from it provided the deeply sampled blood TCRbeta repertoires that made up the dataset. The material from the prospective study consisted of cDNA or gDNA derived from T cells, B-cell-depleted T cells, or PBMCs. Sample metadata almost always included a de-identified subject ID, COVID-19 status, age in years and sex. Paper-wide results and their limitations: The amount of clinical and demographic metadata varied by source and participant and was provided uncurated.

TCRbeta CDR3 regions were amplified from genomic DNA using the immunoSEQ Assay, a bias-controlled multiplex PCR. The paper's data handling went like this. The number of nucleated cells in each sample was estimated from the amplification of reference gene primers within the assay. To quantify the absolute abundance of each unique TCRbeta CDR3 rearrangement, sequence reads were collapsed and filtered. For each sample, productive Simpson clonality was calculated as the square root of Simpson's diversity index over productive rearrangements. TCRdb took this table from immuneACCESS and kept in-frame rearrangements with V and J called. Such tables lack part of the clones; where checked against another copy, unresolved V genes explain under half of the gap, and the rest is unexplained. That table furnishes V, J and clone size, whereas the DNA furnished D and trimming. The sample table lists about 170,000 clones, less than 90% of them with a count of one. Roughly 24% of the sample lies in the top ten.

Trimming takes 2 bases from V and 5 bases from J, and the germline ends sit 12 bases apart. Spanning cysteine to phenylalanine, the CDR3 consists of 13 amino acids. Only CDR3 DNA is held: 39 bases, read in frame from base 1. As encoded in the germline V gene (reference sequence), CDR1 is GTSNPN while CDR2 is SVGIG. The collaborating institutions used their own protocols to collect whole blood in K2EDTA tubes. Collaborator samples were shipped for TCRbeta analysis as frozen whole blood, isolated PBMCs, or DNA extracted from either sample type. About this clone: The target of this receptor is not known. Base qualities are not recorded, but no much larger clone differs from it by a single base.

Sequencing was done on a sample of peripheral blood. This sequence originates from a man between 60 and 75 years old with acute or convalescent COVID-19. The chain uses TRBV30 and TRBJ1-1, with no D gene named confidently. The nucleotides are TGTGCCTGGAGTCCCTTGGCGGGGACTGAAGCTTTCTTT. This translates into CAWSPLAGTEAFF.